A selection of T cell receptor beta chains follows, all from one sample in a study of T cells expressing NK-cell markers. TCRdb re-called the 5' RACE reads and catalogs CDR3 proteins one per entry, DNA excluded. Its clone listing holds about 400,000 distinct CDR3 sequences. Sequenced material: blood T cells: a sorted CD56 or NKG2C T cell subset, CD4+ or CD8+ T cells, or bulk PBMC T cells (not recorded which). Receptor source: a woman between 50 and 59 years old in good health. Each CDR3 is given with its conserved first and last residue. Each record gives: J gene, V gene, CDR3 protein.

TRBJ2-1	TRBV4-2	CASSQRGQFPYNEQFF
TRBJ2-2	TRBV9	CASSVGVEGELFF
TRBJ2-5	TRBV5-5	CASSLEPRGETQYF
TRBJ2-1	TRBV29-1	CSVDRSSYNEQFF
TRBJ2-5	TRBV10-2	CASRPIRGDQETQYF
TRBJ2-3	TRBV5-1	CASSYQGRTDTQYF
TRBJ2-1	TRBV7-9	CASSRLGRVGFDEQFF
TRBJ2-3	TRBV30	CAWSLAESTDTQYF
TRBJ2-1	TRBV7-3	CASSLEGINNEQFF
TRBJ2-3	TRBV5-1	CASSLGGSVSQYF
TRBJ2-7	TRBV12-3/TRBV12-4	CASSLTGSNSYEQYF
TRBJ2-1	TRBV6-5	CASRSPGTGPFF
TRBJ2-7	TRBV12-3/TRBV12-4	CASSLGQGIKSYEQYF
TRBJ1-5	TRBV2	CASSGRWSNQPQHF
TRBJ1-1	TRBV20-1	CSAKSPLGPEAFF
TRBJ2-1	TRBV18	CASSNRENEQFF
TRBJ2-5	TRBV6-5	CASSYSPFETDQETQYF
TRBJ1-1	TRBV15	CASAISRNTEAFF
TRBJ2-5	TRBV11-1	CASSPARALNSETQYF
TRBJ2-2	TRBV9	CASSVGGWAGELFF
TRBJ1-6	TRBV7-9	CASSSIPTDYNSPLHF
TRBJ2-3	TRBV6-4	CASTPLLAALTDTQYF
TRBJ1-1	TRBV12-3/TRBV12-4	CASSLARLGITEAFF
TRBJ2-4	TRBV21-1	CASSKEKGEGRLAKNIQYF
TRBJ1-1	TRBV5-1	CASSVRPGGVNTEAFF
TRBJ2-5	TRBV5-1	CASSLGGFLQETQYF
TRBJ2-1	TRBV12-3/TRBV12-4	CASAGVRGEQFF
TRBJ1-2	TRBV2	CATRDRYLGGYTF
TRBJ2-3	TRBV7-2	CASSLRQGVSSSTDTQYF
TRBJ2-4	TRBV12-3/TRBV12-4	CASSLAGTSLAKNIQYF
TRBJ1-6	TRBV5-6	CASSRRDIRSSYNSPLHF
TRBJ2-5	TRBV29-1	CSVEDRAQQTQYF
TRBJ1-1	TRBV12-3/TRBV12-4	CASSLAGTDSEAFF
TRBJ2-1	TRBV6-2/TRBV6-3	CASSYRGVSSYNEQFF
TRBJ2-1	TRBV11-2	CASSFLSGRPDEQFF
TRBJ1-1	TRBV30	CAWSRGAEAFF
TRBJ1-2	TRBV12-3/TRBV12-4	CASTPDRVVGYTF